This TCR beta chain was sequenced in a study of T-cell memory formation after mild COVID-19. The sample holds a few counts of this clonotype. Trimming removed 1 base at V and 1 base at J, with 8 bases between. The germline gives CDR1 DFQATT, CDR2 SNEGSKA (reference sequence). The CDR3 length is 14 residues. TCRdb re-called the 5' RACE reads with MiXCR, one entry per CDR3 protein. The data show around 390,000 distinct CDR3 sequences, about 16% seen once. The material sequenced was PBMCs or a T cell subset sorted from them (not recorded which). The receptor was isolated from a young man who had mild COVID-19 (a few samples of this study predate the infection). Cell type and time point are not known. V gene TRBV20-1 combines with J gene TRBJ1-5; no reliable D call. The CDR3 sequence is CSARGGLSNQPQHF. Written as DNA, the CDR3 is TGCAGTGCTAGAGGGGGATTGAGCAATCAGCCCCAGCATTTT.